Below, 19 T cell receptor beta chains from the same sample are listed, as sequenced in a study of blood T cell repertoires in COVID-19. Sequenced by immunoSEQ multiplex PCR; TCRdb stores in-frame clones only, minus some. The sample shows a few hundred thousand clones, over 75% of them seen only once. Sequenced input: PBMCs or T cells enriched from blood (not recorded which). The receptors come from a woman aged 40-49 years who had recovered from COVID-19.

This rearrangement joins TRBV9 to TRBJ2-1; D might be TRBD1 (5 bases). Germline assignment: CDR1 SGDLS and CDR2 YYNGEE. This CDR3 is 14 amino acids long. With 3 bases removed from V and 4 bases from J, the gap between germline ends came to 11 bases. CDR3 DNA: TGTGCCAGCAGCGCGATGGACATTTACAATGAGCAGTTCTTC. Its translation is CASSAMDIYNEQFF.

The V gene is TRBV19, the J gene TRBJ2-1, with TRBD1 matching 9 bases. The length of the CDR3 is 15 residues. The J segment lost 4 bases and the V segment lost 4 bases, leaving 5 bases of the junction unmatched. Germline V gives CDR1 LNHDA, CDR2 SQIVND (reference sequence). CDR3: CASSTGTGIYNEQFF. CDR3 coding DNA: TGTGCCAGTAGTACCGGGACAGGGATATACAATGAGCAGTTCTTC. Variable domain in full (rest from reference TRBV19 and TRBJ2-1): DGGITQSPKYLFRKEGQNVTLSCEQNLNHDAMYWYRQDPGQGLRLIYYSQIVNDFQKGDIAEGYSVSREKKESFPLTVTSAQKNPTAFYLCASSTGTGIYNEQFFGPGTRLTVL.

This chain uses TRBV12-3 or TRBV12-4 with TRBJ1-6; 7 bases are a match to TRBD1. V lost 5 bases and J lost 10; bases outside the gene matches: 5. The CDR3 extends over 13 amino acids. The CDR3 loop reads CASSTTGRSPLHF. CDR3 nucleotide sequence: TGTGCCAGCAGTACGACAGGGCGGTCACCCCTCCACTTT.

The rearrangement links TRBV5-1 to TRBJ2-2; weak D call: TRBD2 (6 bases). Trimming removed 4 bases from V and 6 bases from J, with 10 bases in between. The germline CDR1 and CDR2 sequences are SGHRS and YFSETQ. The CDR3 runs to 13 residues. CDR3 bases: TGCGCCAGCAGCCTGGAGGGGCCCGGGGAGCTGTTTTTT. Translating gives CASSLEGPGELFF.

The gene calls are TRBV4-1 and TRBJ1-5; 8 nucleotides agree with TRBD1. The CDR3 length is 20 residues. V lost 4 bases to trimming and J lost 4 bases; unmatched junction nucleotides: 21. CDR1 is MGHRA, CDR2 YSYEKL, per germline. The CDR3 DNA sequence: TGCGCCAGCAGCCTGGAGCCTTTTACCCTGAGCGGGACAGGTAATCAGCCCCAGCATTTT. Its translation: CASSLEPFTLSGTGNQPQHF.

The gene calls are TRBV5-5 and TRBJ1-1; 10 bases match TRBD1. The CDR3 spans 16 residues. Germline assignment: CDR1 SGHKS and CDR2 YYEKEE (reference sequence). The V segment lost 4 bases and the J segment 1 base; nucleotides outside the gene matches: 7. This CDR3 is CASSRDRGPGNTEAFF. Written as DNA, the CDR3 is TGTGCCAGCAGCCGGGACAGGGGCCCAGGGAACACTGAAGCTTTCTTT.

V usage is TRBV7-9 and J usage is TRBJ1-5; a possible D gene is TRBD1 (6 bases). The CDR3 covers 15 residues. V lost 5 bases and J lost 0, with 11 bases in between. Germline loops: CDR1 SEHNR, CDR2 FQNEAQ (reference sequence). The CDR3 DNA sequence: TGTGCCAGCAGCCCACAGGGAGATAGCAATCAGCCCCAGCATTTT. It translates to CASSPQGDSNQPQHF.

J is TRBJ1-1 and V is TRBV7-9; tentatively, D is TRBD1 (6 bases). The germline V gene has CDR1 SEHNR and CDR2 FQNEAQ (reference sequence). The ends were cut back, 3 bases at V and 0 bases at J, with 11 bases in the middle. The CDR3 runs to 15 residues. The CDR3 region is CASSFREGVNTEAFF. CDR3 coding DNA: TGTGCCAGCAGCTTCCGAGAGGGGGTGAACACTGAAGCTTTCTTT.

This clone was found once. The V call is TRBV7-2, the J call TRBJ2-7; 8 nucleotides match TRBD2. V trimming: 5 bases; J trimming: 2 bases; junction bases outside the gene matches: 8. This CDR3 has 15 amino acids. Germline CDR1 is SGHTA and CDR2 is FQGNSA. The CDR3 spells CASSPGLAAAYEQYF. The DNA of the CDR3 is TGTGCCAGCAGCCCCGGACTAGCAGCAGCCTACGAGCAGTACTTC.

This clone was seen a handful of times. The chain recombines TRBV11-2 with TRBJ1-1, with D unclear. The V end was cut by 5 bases, the J end by 5 bases, with 12 bases between. Per the germline V gene, CDR1 is SGHAT and CDR2 is FQNNGV. CDR3 length: 13 residues. This chain's CDR3 is CASSINARTEAFF. DNA for the CDR3: TGTGCCAGCAGCATTAATGCCAGGACTGAAGCTTTCTTT.

Details on this clone: This same CDR3 is encoded by further DNA sequences in the sample. The chain combines TRBV6-5 with TRBJ1-2; D is ambiguous. The CDR3 is made up of 15 amino acids. Germline V gives CDR1 MNHEY, CDR2 SVGAGI. Deletions cut 0 bases from V and 2 bases from J, with 10 bases between. CDR3 DNA sequence: TGTGCCAGCAGTTACTCCCGGGGAAGCAACTATGGCTACACCTTC. The encoded protein is CASSYSRGSNYGYTF.

V gene TRBV13 combines with J gene TRBJ2-1, with 15 nucleotides matching TRBD2. In germline, CDR1 is PRHDT, CDR2 FYEKMQ (reference sequence). There are 16 residues in the CDR3. V was clipped by 4 bases and J by 8 bases; unmatched bases: 6. CDR3 loop: CASSSGLAGGPYEQFF. The CDR3, as DNA: TGTGCCAGCAGCTCTGGACTAGCGGGAGGGCCCTATGAGCAGTTCTTC.

V is TRBV4-3 and J is TRBJ2-1, with 12 bases lining up with TRBD2. Germline CDR1 reads LGHNA; CDR2 reads YSLEER. This CDR3 comprises 15 residues. V shed 4 bases, J shed 6 bases, and the junction held 4 bases outside the gene matches. This CDR3 is CASSRLAGGGNEQFF. Here the CDR3 DNA reads TGCGCCAGCAGCCGCCTAGCGGGAGGGGGCAATGAGCAGTTCTTC.

This chain links TRBV5-4 with TRBJ2-7, with unresolved D. The germline gives CDR1 SGHNT, CDR2 YYREEE (reference sequence). V lost 3 bases and J lost 0, with 7 bases in between. The CDR3 length is 13 residues. This CDR3 reads CASSSPSSYEQYF. Here the CDR3 DNA reads TGTGCCAGCAGCTCCCCTAGCTCCTACGAGCAGTACTTC.

This clone was seen a few times. V and J are TRBV7-9 and TRBJ2-1; the match to TRBD1 covers 9 bases. This CDR3 region has 19 residues. With 6 bases clipped from V and 6 bases from J, the junction kept 21 bases outside the gene matches. Germline CDR1 is SEHNR and CDR2 is FQNEAQ (reference sequence). The CDR3 sequence is CASRPPGQGGLRSGNEQFF. The CDR3, as DNA: TGTGCCAGCAGACCCCCGGGACAGGGTGGGCTACGGTCGGGCAATGAGCAGTTCTTC.

V gene TRBV15 combines with J gene TRBJ1-6; D uncertain. CDR1 is LNHNV and CDR2 is YYDKDF in the germline V gene (reference sequence). The V end lost 0 bases, the J end lost 7 bases, and 22 bases lay between the germline ends. The CDR3 has 19 residues. CDR3 loop: CATSRDPGRRHLKNSPLHF. The DNA of the CDR3 is TGTGCCACCAGCAGAGATCCCGGGAGGAGACACTTAAAAAATTCACCCCTCCACTTT.

The J gene is TRBJ1-2, the V gene TRBV2, with D uncertain. Germline V gene lookup returns CDR1 SNHLY and CDR2 FYNNEI. V was trimmed by 4 bases and J by 3 bases, leaving 12 bases between them. The CDR3 spans 14 residues. CDR3 bases: TGTGCCAGCAGTGCCCTCAAGCACTACTATGGCTACACCTTC. The encoded protein is CASSALKHYYGYTF.

The DNA for the CDR3 is TGTGCCAGCGGGTACACAGAGAACACTGAAGCTTTCTTT. Translating gives CASGYTENTEAFF. This chain uses TRBV27 with TRBJ1-1, with D hard to call. Looked up from germline, CDR1 is MNHEY and CDR2 is SMNVEV (reference sequence). The CDR3 is 13 amino acids. V was cut by 8 bases and J by 1 base, with 11 bases left in between.

This chain connects TRBV14 to TRBJ1-6; 8 bases fit TRBD1. The CDR3 is 17 residues long. V shed 4 bases and J 6 bases; nucleotides not matched to a gene: 11. CDR1 and CDR2 from the germline V gene are SGHDN and FVKESK. CDR3 residues: CASSRGSGGALNSPLHF. CDR3 DNA sequence: TGTGCCAGCAGCCGGGGGTCAGGGGGCGCGCTTAATTCACCCCTCCACTTT.